Sequencing of this TCR beta chain was carried out in a study of shared clonotypes between healthy human individuals (dated by TCRdb to 2020 to 2022). Regarding the complete study: The cohort included a few men and a couple of women between 18 and 49 years of age. To estimate repertoire size and how much clonotypes are shared between individuals, the study performed deep sequencing of blood TCR repertoires from 4 to 6 healthy adults. Each donor's leukapheresis produced roughly between roughly 0.94 and 9.5 billion PBMCs. Per donor, three plates each were used for CD4 naive and CD4 memory, two for CD8 naive, and one for CD8 memory. Libraries were prepared and TCR repertoires were sequenced by different laboratories using diverse techniques, in order to increase sequencing depth and limit assay-specific biases.

What the work shows at the level of the full study, not this receptor alone: Because the study included only a small number of donors, the genetic and exposure-history diversity represented was limited. When several donors were compared, the shared fraction of clonotypes was around 5.1% for naive CD4, over 3% for naive CD8, 2.3% for memory CD4, and 0.4% for memory CD8. Naive subsets generally had larger estimated clonotype richness than memory subsets did. Pairwise subsampling led to the expectation that sequencing depth would affect the degree of clonotype sharing among donors. Only blood was sampled, and tissue TCR repertoires likely differ from those in blood. Rarefaction of sorted-subset datasets indicated incomplete sequencing despite the large sequencing depth. Higher generation probabilities were observed for clonotypes shared by all four sorted-subset donors than for non-shared clonotypes.

TCR CDR3 regions were amplified from genomic DNA by multiplex PCR using the deep immunoSEQ assay. For each cell subset, the extracted genomic DNA was distributed evenly across all wells of several immunoSEQ 96-well plates, and each plate served as one replicate. Each replicate PCR for sorted subsets received about 0.2 ug genomic DNA, equal to about 30,000 T cell genomes. Purified libraries were measured with a Qubit 3.0 fluorometer, size-checked on a Bioanalyzer 2100, and measured again with the KAPA Library Quantification kit. A separate single-read 150-cycle Illumina NextSeq 550 flow cell was used to sequence each immunoSEQ 96-well plate. Turning to the authors' computational methods: Because the immunoSEQ output included only junctional sequences and no quality scores, the filtering could not be the same as the filtering used for full-length reads. To assign V/J genes and CDR3, sequences were annotated against IMGT germline references using PyIR, a Python wrapper for IgBLAST v1.9. Any read was removed if the V/J assignment was weak (E-value above 1e-6), the CDR3 was missing, or the read contained stop codons, out-of-frame junctions, or ambiguous translated residues. V3J clonotypes were defined as sequences sharing the same inferred V gene, J gene, and CDR3 amino acid sequence. The percentage overlap between two repertoires was calculated by dividing the number of shared unique clonotypes by the size of the smaller repertoire. RTK rarefaction, the Chao1 estimator, and Recon v2.1 estimates of unobserved clonotypes were used to assess repertoire richness. Generation probabilities were computed with OLGA for all TCRbeta clonotypes obtained by the gDNA method from a few donors. In TCRdb, the immuneACCESS table is reduced to in-frame sequences with V and J assigned. These tables do not hold every clone; where another copy was compared, an unresolved V gene accounts for under half, and the others remain unexplained. That table gives V, J and clone size, and the DNA gave D and trimming. Here the sample has 2,500,000 or so clones; approximately 90% occur a single time. Jointly, the top ten make up around 0.14% of the sample.

As to this clone: Its antigen is currently not known. No base-level quality is on record; no much larger clone is a single base apart.

Donors were healthy HIV-negative adults with no recently reported acute infections or vaccinations. Every donor was a Caucasian adult residing in Nashville, Tennessee, USA. Magnetic negative selection was used to enrich CD4+ T cells, after which naive cells were positively selected on CD45RA and the negative fraction became the memory subset. After blood collection by leukapheresis, PBMCs were isolated using Ficoll-Histopaque density gradient centrifugation and then cryopreserved in the vapor phase of liquid nitrogen. Purity and quantity of every magnetically sorted T cell population were checked by analytical flow cytometry. Genomic DNA was isolated from every sorted fraction and measured by UV absorbance on a Nanodrop 2000c. The sample was naive CD4+ T cells sorted from blood. What the cell subset or site label conveys for this sample: CD45RA+ positively selected. The clonotype was recovered from a young man in good health.

The DNA is as follows: TGCGCCAGCAAAAAAGCTGAAGACGGCTATGGCTACACCTTC. Its product reads: CASKKAEDGYGYTF. The chain links TRBV5-1 with TRBJ1-2, with the D gene not clear enough to name. According to the germline V gene, CDR1 reads SGHRS and CDR2 reads YFSETQ. The CDR3 runs 14 amino acids, cysteine and phenylalanine included. The only DNA kept is the CDR3, 42 bases in frame from the first base. The junction carries 16 bases between V and J, which are trimmed by 6 bases and 4 bases respectively. Beyond the CDR3, the reference TRBV5-1 and TRBJ1-2 genes provide the residues; the full variable domain reads: KAGVTQTPRYLIKTRGQQVTLSCSPISGHRSVSWYQQTPGQGLQFLFEYFSETQRNKGNFPGRFSGRQFSNSRSEMNVSTLELGDSALYLCASKKAEDGYGYTFGSGTRLTVV.